The 27 T cell receptor beta chains below all came from one sample that was sequenced in a study of T cell responses to AZD1222 COVID-19 vaccine. The data were produced by immunoSEQ multiplex PCR, yet TCRdb's version contains in-frame clones alone and is incomplete. The sample contains 180,000 or so clones, about 88% of which appear only once. The sequencing used peripheral blood, collected 28 days after the second AZD1222 dose. The source of these receptors is an adult who received the AZD1222 COVID-19 vaccine.

The chain is built from TRBV7-2 and TRBJ2-5; 9 nucleotides agree with TRBD1. The CDR3 sequence is 14 residues long. The junction had 6 bases not matched to a gene; V was cut back by 5 bases and J by 5 bases. Germline CDR1 is SGHTA and CDR2 is FQGNSA. The CDR3 DNA is TGTGCCAGCAGCCAACAGGGGGCCGAGGAGACCCAGTACTTC. It specifies CASSQQGAEETQYF.

The chain combines TRBV9 with TRBJ2-2; D gene ambiguous. Germline-derived CDR1 and CDR2 are SGDLS and YYNGEE. The CDR3 loop spans 15 amino acids. V was cut by 0 bases and J by 0 bases, with 6 bases left in between. Here the CDR3 reads CASSVGVANTGELFF. In nucleotides, the CDR3 is TGTGCCAGCAGCGTAGGGGTGGCGAACACCGGGGAGCTGTTTTTT.

J is TRBJ2-7 and V is TRBV7-9; unclear D gene. Trimming pared 1 base from V and 3 bases from J, leaving 4 bases between. The CDR3 is made up of 12 amino acids. Germline V gene lookup returns CDR1 SEHNR and CDR2 FQNEAQ (reference sequence). For the CDR3, the DNA is TGTGCCAGCAGCTTAGAAAGCTACGAGCAGTACTTC. Translated: CASSLESYEQYF.

The J gene is TRBJ1-5, the V gene TRBV28; TRBD1 aligns across 8 bases. The V gene end was trimmed by 8 bases and the J gene end by 4 bases; junction bases not matched to a gene: 7. Per germline, CDR1 MDHEN and CDR2 SYDVKM. The CDR3 is 14 amino acids. The CDR3 here is CASFGDRTNQPQHF. As DNA, the CDR3 is TGTGCCAGCTTTGGGGACAGGACTAATCAGCCCCAGCATTTT.

The J gene is TRBJ1-4, the V gene TRBV4-1, with D possibly matching TRBD1 (5 bases). The CDR3 length is 15 residues. CDR1 is MGHRA and CDR2 is YSYEKL in the germline V gene. V was clipped by 2 bases and J by 5 bases, with 12 bases between them. This CDR3 reads CASSQPTGLNEKLFF. In DNA, the CDR3 is TGCGCCAGCAGCCAACCGACGGGACTAAATGAAAAACTGTTTTTT.

This chain joins TRBV2 and TRBJ2-7; D is possibly TRBD2 (6 bases). V lost 4 bases, J lost 7 bases, and 11 bases lay in between. The CDR3 is made up of 12 amino acids. CDR1 SNHLY and CDR2 FYNNEI come from the germline V gene. The chain's CDR3 is CASSVPGTEQYF. In nucleotides, the CDR3 is TGTGCCAGCAGTGTTCCAGGGACTGAGCAGTACTTC. The full variable domain, in which reference TRBV2 and TRBJ2-7 provide the parts outside the CDR3, is EPEVTQTPSHQVTQMGQEVILRCVPISNHLYFYWYRQILGQKVEFLVSFYNNEISEKSEIFDDQFSVERPDGSNFTLKIRSTKLEDSAMYFCASSVPGTEQYFGPGTRLTVT.

The chain combines TRBV7-9 with TRBJ2-5; TRBD2 matches at 7 bases. J gave up 5 bases and V 5 bases, and 11 bases lay outside the gene matches. The CDR3 has 15 residues. CDR1 SEHNR and CDR2 FQNEAQ come from the germline V gene (reference sequence). In DNA, the CDR3 is TGTGCCAGCAGCCAGACTAGCAGGGTGGGGGAGACCCAGTACTTC. Amino acid sequence: CASSQTSRVGETQYF.

A few counts support this clone. The chain joins TRBV9 to TRBJ2-1, with 7 bases fitting TRBD1. Per germline, CDR1 SGDLS and CDR2 YYNGEE. The ends lost 3 bases at V and 9 bases at J; junction bases unmatched: 9. CDR3 length: 14 amino acids. This CDR3 reads CASSAADRVGEQFF. The CDR3 DNA reads TGTGCCAGCAGCGCGGCTGACAGGGTGGGTGAGCAGTTCTTC.

The chain links TRBV9 to TRBJ2-7; TRBD1 might be the D (5 bases). CDR3 length: 15 amino acids. Germline assignment: CDR1 SGDLS and CDR2 YYNGEE. The V and J ends lost 4 bases and 4 bases respectively, with 18 bases between them. CDR3 sequence: CASSPNDGKGYEQYF. CDR3 in DNA: TGTGCCAGCAGCCCTAACGATGGGAAGGGGTACGAGCAGTACTTC.

The chain uses TRBV7-2 and TRBJ1-2; 9 bases align to TRBD1. V lost 3 bases, J lost 5 bases, and 4 bases stayed unmatched. Germline lookup yields CDR1 SGHTA and CDR2 FQGNSA. This CDR3 has 14 residues. CDR3 in DNA: TGTGCCAGCAGCTTGGACAGGGGTATTTATGGCTACACCTTC. Protein product: CASSLDRGIYGYTF.

The chain is built from TRBV4-1 and TRBJ1-1; D ambiguous. The CDR3 is made up of 16 amino acids. The germline V and J ends were trimmed by 0 bases and 4 bases, with 15 bases remaining between them. Per germline, CDR1 MGHRA and CDR2 YSYEKL. This chain's CDR3 is CASSQEGLWLGTEAFF. The CDR3, as DNA: TGCGCCAGCAGCCAAGAGGGTTTATGGTTGGGCACTGAAGCTTTCTTT.

The V call is TRBV4-3, the J call TRBJ2-2; 9 bases agree with TRBD2. CDR1 LGHNA and CDR2 YSLEER come from the germline V gene. V was clipped by 4 bases and J by 2 bases; unmatched bases: 2. The CDR3 has 15 amino acids. CDR3 nucleotides: TGCGCCAGCAGCCTCGGGACTAGCAACACCGGGGAGCTGTTTTTT. It translates to CASSLGTSNTGELFF.

The gene calls are TRBV10-1 and TRBJ2-7; D uncertain. V was clipped by 5 bases and J by 3 bases, with 17 bases between them. The CDR3 has 15 amino acids. CDR1 and CDR2 (germline): WNHNN, SYGVQD (reference sequence). CDR3 nucleotide sequence: TGCGCCAGCAGTCCAGATATGAGGCTTAACTACGAGCAGTACTTC. Its translation: CASSPDMRLNYEQYF.

This chain uses TRBV7-6 with TRBJ2-1; no firm D call. This CDR3 region has 18 residues. The V and J ends lost 1 base and 1 base respectively, with 17 bases between them. Germline V gene lookup returns CDR1 SGHVS and CDR2 FNYEAQ. CDR3 DNA sequence: TGTGCCAGCAGCTTAGTGCCGCTCCCAAGGGATTCCTACAATGAGCAGTTCTTC. Translation: CASSLVPLPRDSYNEQFF.

This sequence joins TRBV4-3 and TRBJ1-4; D is ambiguous. The CDR3 is 14 amino acids. Germline-derived CDR1 and CDR2 are LGHNA and YSLEER. The V end was cut by 4 bases, the J end by 8 bases, with 14 bases between. The chain's CDR3 is CASSRGSFREKLFF. The CDR3 DNA follows: TGCGCCAGCAGCCGAGGGAGTTTCAGAGAAAAACTGTTTTTT.

The chain employs TRBV7-9 and TRBJ1-5; TRBD1 agrees at 10 bases. The CDR3 length is 17 residues. V gave up 2 bases and J gave up 2 bases; unmatched junction bases: 6. From germline, CDR1 is SEHNR and CDR2 FQNEAQ (reference sequence). The CDR3 bases are TGTGCCAGCAGCTTATGGACAGGGGGAGGGGGCAATCAGCCCCAGCATTTT. Its translation: CASSLWTGGGGNQPQHF.

The chain's CDR3 is CASSPSGQIYNSPLHF. DNA for the CDR3: TGTGCCAGCAGTCCCTCGGGTCAGATTTATAATTCACCCCTCCACTTT. The rearrangement uses TRBV6-6 and TRBJ1-6; no firm D call. The germline V gene has CDR1 MNHNY and CDR2 SVGAGI (reference sequence). The CDR3 spans 16 residues. V was trimmed by 5 bases and J by 4 bases, leaving 15 bases between them.

The V and J genes are TRBV11-3 and TRBJ1-1; 8 bases align to TRBD1. The germline gives CDR1 SGHNT, CDR2 YENEEA. This CDR3 region has 15 residues. The J segment lost 5 bases and the V segment lost 5 bases, leaving 10 bases of the junction unmatched. CDR3 loop: CASSRRQGARTEAFF. The CDR3 nucleotides are TGTGCCAGCAGCCGTCGGCAGGGGGCGAGGACTGAAGCTTTCTTT.

The gene calls are TRBV11-3 and TRBJ2-1; TRBD1 matches at 12 bases. The V segment lost 4 bases and the J segment 9 bases; nucleotides outside the gene matches: 7. Germline V gene data show CDR1 as SGHNT and CDR2 as YENEEA. The length of the CDR3 is 15 residues. The CDR3 DNA follows: TGTGCCAGCAGCTCCGGTGGGACAGGGGGCATTGAGCAGTTCTTC. This encodes CASSSGGTGGIEQFF.

The chain links TRBV7-3 to TRBJ1-5; 7 bases are a match to TRBD1. The CDR3 runs 14 residues. V lost 8 bases, J lost 0 bases, and 4 bases stayed unmatched. Per germline, CDR1 SGHTA and CDR2 FQGTGA. The CDR3 nucleotides read TGTGCCAGCCGACAGGGTGGTAGCAATCAGCCCCAGCATTTT. It is translated as CASRQGGSNQPQHF.

V gene TRBV3-1 (or the pseudogene TRBV3-2) combines with J gene TRBJ1-1; D uncertain. V lost 3 bases and J 1 base, leaving 6 bases between the germline ends. The CDR3 loop spans 13 amino acids. CDR1 LGHDT and CDR2 YNNKEL come from the germline V gene (reference sequence). The CDR3 nucleotides read TGTGCCAGCAGCCAGGTAGGGAACACTGAAGCTTTCTTT. Its protein product is CASSQVGNTEAFF.

This chain links TRBV5-5 with TRBJ1-5; D not resolved. Germline lookup yields CDR1 SGHKS and CDR2 YYEKEE (reference sequence). Trimming took 1 base from V and 3 from J, leaving 8 bases between them. This CDR3 has 14 residues. In DNA, the CDR3 is TGTGCCAGCAGCTTGAAAGGGATCAATCAGCCCCAGCATTTT. The encoded protein is CASSLKGINQPQHF.

This chain's CDR3 is CSEEAINEQFF. CDR3 in DNA: TGCAGCGAAGAGGCGATTAATGAGCAGTTCTTC. The chain links TRBV20-1 to TRBJ2-1; D gene uncertain. Per germline, CDR1 DFQATT and CDR2 SNEGSKA (reference sequence). The CDR3 has 11 residues.

V usage is TRBV19 and J usage is TRBJ2-2, with no clear D. Trimming cost V 6 bases and J 5 bases, with 16 bases left between them. The CDR3 loop spans 15 amino acids. CDR1 and CDR2 from the germline V gene are LNHDA and SQIVND (reference sequence). The CDR3 DNA is TGTGCCAGTAGCCTCCGAGCAGCCTATACCGGGGAGCTGTTTTTT. Its translation: CASSLRAAYTGELFF.

The V gene is TRBV9, the J gene TRBJ2-5, with unresolved D. This CDR3 has 13 residues. V was shortened by 1 base and J by 5 bases, with 9 bases between the two germline ends. Germline assignment: CDR1 SGDLS and CDR2 YYNGEE. In DNA form, the CDR3 reads TGTGCCAGCAGCGTACTCTCGGGCGAGACCCAGTACTTC. It specifies CASSVLSGETQYF.

As DNA, the CDR3 is TGTGCCATCACGGGCGGACTAACGGGAAATGAGCAGTTCTTC. As protein: CAITGGLTGNEQFF. The genes are TRBV10-3 and TRBJ2-1; possibly TRBD2 for D (6 bases). This CDR3 has 14 residues. Trimming left V 7 bases short and J 7 bases short, with 17 bases between. Germline V CDR1 and CDR2: ENHRY, SYGVKD.

The CDR3 coding sequence is TGCAGCGTCGCCAACAGGGCCGCCTATGGCTACACCTTC. Amino acids: CSVANRAAYGYTF. The chain has TRBV29-1 and TRBJ1-2; possible D gene TRBD1, 6 bases. Trimming left V 6 bases short and J 4 bases short, with 15 bases between. The CDR3 consists of 13 residues. Germline CDR1 and CDR2: SQVTM and ANQGSEA.